In its sample, the clone carrying this TCR beta chain was seen a few times. Its specificity is unknown. This record comes from a study of T cell repertoires in cytomegalovirus infection. Study-wide findings and caveats: Dominant in the ex vivo response were TCR beta clonotypes restricted by HLA-C and specific for CMV.

V shed 8 bases, J shed 6 bases, and the junction held 9 bases outside the gene matches. CDR1 and CDR2 (germline): SGHTA, FQGNSA. This CDR3 contains 13 residues. TCRdb re-derived calls from the reads in MiXCR, one entry per CDR3 protein. The table records approximately 490,000 distinct CDR3 sequences, 11% of them present only once. The clonotype originates from a human donor in good health (CMV status not recorded). Some clones in this sample may be carry-over from other donors' samples. The material sequenced was PBMCs. V usage is TRBV7-2 and J usage is TRBJ2-7; TRBD1 aligns across 8 bases. The CDR3 coding sequence is TGTGCCAGCGCAGGACAGGGCCTCGTCGAGCAGTACTTC. Protein sequence: CASAGQGLVEQYF. The full variable domain, with the rest looked up from reference TRBV7-2 and TRBJ2-7, is GAGVSQSPSNKVTEKGKDVELRCDPISGHTALYWYRQSLGQGLEFLIYFQGNSAPDKSGLPSDRFSAERTGGSVSTLTIQRTQQEDSAVYLCASAGQGLVEQYFGPGTRLTVT.